This T cell receptor (beta chain) was recovered during a study of blood T cell repertoires in COVID-19. About the research overall: The United States, Italy and Spain supplied acute and convalescent COVID-19 samples.

Germline assignment: CDR1 SNHLY and CDR2 FYNNEI. The ends lost 7 bases at V and 0 bases at J; junction bases unmatched: 8. The CDR3 consists of 15 residues. How the authors handled the data: Scientists estimated how many nucleated cells there were by amplifying reference gene primers. The protocol was immunoSEQ multiplex PCR, while the TCRdb copy is restricted to in-frame clones and leaves out a portion. The V and J calls and the clone size are those of that table, but D and trimming were determined from the DNA. Of 70,000 or so clones listed, 75% to 80% are singletons. The sequencing input was peripheral blood. The sequence derives from a human donor in a cohort sampled during active COVID-19. J is TRBJ1-1 and V is TRBV2; TRBD1 matches at 7 bases. The CDR3 spells CASNKDRTMNTEAFF. Written as DNA, the CDR3 is TGTGCCAGCAATAAGGACAGGACGATGAACACTGAAGCTTTCTTT. Complete variable domain (other parts from reference TRBV2 and TRBJ1-1): EPEVTQTPSHQVTQMGQEVILRCVPISNHLYFYWYRQILGQKVEFLVSFYNNEISEKSEIFDDQFSVERPDGSNFTLKIRSTKLEDSAMYFCASNKDRTMNTEAFFGQGTRLTVV.